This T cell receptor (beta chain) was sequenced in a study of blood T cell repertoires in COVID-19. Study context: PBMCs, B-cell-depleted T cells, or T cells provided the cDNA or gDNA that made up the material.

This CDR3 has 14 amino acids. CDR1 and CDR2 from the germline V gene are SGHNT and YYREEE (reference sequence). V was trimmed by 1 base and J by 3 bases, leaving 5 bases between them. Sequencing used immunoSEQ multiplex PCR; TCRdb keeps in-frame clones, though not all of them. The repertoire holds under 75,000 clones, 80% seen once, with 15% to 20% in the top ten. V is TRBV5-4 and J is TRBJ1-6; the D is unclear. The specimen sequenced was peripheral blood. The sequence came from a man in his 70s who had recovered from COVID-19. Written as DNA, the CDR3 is TGTGCCAGCAGCTTGCTAGGCTATAATTCACCCCTCCACTTT. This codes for CASSLLGYNSPLHF.